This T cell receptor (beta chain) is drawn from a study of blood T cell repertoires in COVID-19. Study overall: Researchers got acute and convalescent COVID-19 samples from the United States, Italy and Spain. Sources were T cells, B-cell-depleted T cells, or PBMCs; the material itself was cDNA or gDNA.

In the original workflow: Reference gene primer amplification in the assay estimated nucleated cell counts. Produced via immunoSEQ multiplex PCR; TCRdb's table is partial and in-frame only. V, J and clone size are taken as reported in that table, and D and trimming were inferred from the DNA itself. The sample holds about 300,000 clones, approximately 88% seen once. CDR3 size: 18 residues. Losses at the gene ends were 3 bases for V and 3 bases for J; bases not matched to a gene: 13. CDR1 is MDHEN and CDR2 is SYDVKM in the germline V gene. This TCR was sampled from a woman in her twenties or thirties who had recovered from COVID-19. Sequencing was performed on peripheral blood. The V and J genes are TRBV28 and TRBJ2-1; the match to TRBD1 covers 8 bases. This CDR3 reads CASSFPSVTGVFYNEQFF. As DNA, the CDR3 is TGTGCCAGCAGTTTTCCCTCGGTGACAGGGGTGTTCTACAATGAGCAGTTCTTC.